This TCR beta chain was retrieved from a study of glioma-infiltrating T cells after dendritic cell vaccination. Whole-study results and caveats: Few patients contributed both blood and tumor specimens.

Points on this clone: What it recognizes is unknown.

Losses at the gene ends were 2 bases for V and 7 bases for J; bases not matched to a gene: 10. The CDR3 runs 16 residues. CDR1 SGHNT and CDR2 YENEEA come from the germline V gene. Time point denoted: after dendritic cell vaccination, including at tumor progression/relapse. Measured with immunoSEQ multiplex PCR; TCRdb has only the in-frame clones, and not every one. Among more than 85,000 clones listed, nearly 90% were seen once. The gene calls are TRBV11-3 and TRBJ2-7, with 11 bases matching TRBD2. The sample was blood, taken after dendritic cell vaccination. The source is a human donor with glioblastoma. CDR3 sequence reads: CASSLQPSGLAGEQYF. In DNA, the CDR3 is TGTGCCAGCAGCTTACAACCCTCCGGACTAGCGGGTGAGCAGTACTTC.